A selection of T cell receptor beta chains follows, all from one sample in a study of shared clonotypes between healthy human individuals. TCRdb keeps only in-frame clones here, not all; method: immunoSEQ multiplex PCR. The data show around 580,000 clones, with roughly 98% seen just once and 0.3% to 0.35% held by the top ten. The material sequenced was naive CD8+ T cells sorted from blood. All receptors derive from a man aged 30 to 39 in good health. CDR3s include the opening cysteine and the closing phenylalanine or tryptophan. Each record gives: clone size, V gene, D gene, CDR3 length, J gene, CDR3 protein, CDR3 DNA. A D gene is named only where the DNA matches it firmly. Clone sizes are given selectively: once, few, many, or a class where the clone is expanded.

abundance: NA; v_gene: TRBV27; d_gene: NA; len: 11; j_gene: TRBJ1-1; CDR3aa: CASSLGTEAFF; CDR3nt: TGTGCCAGCAGTTTGGGCACTGAAGCTTTCTTT
abundance: once; v_gene: TRBV6-5; d_gene: TRBD1; len: 15; j_gene: TRBJ2-7; CDR3aa: CASSYLGQAQYEQYF; CDR3nt: TGTGCCAGCAGTTACTTGGGACAGGCCCAATACGAGCAGTACTTC
abundance: once; v_gene: TRBV11-2; d_gene: NA; len: 12; j_gene: TRBJ2-5; CDR3aa: CASRGVSETQYF; CDR3nt: TGTGCCAGCAGAGGCGTCTCGGAGACCCAGTACTTC
abundance: NA; v_gene: TRBV4-3; d_gene: NA; len: 13; j_gene: TRBJ2-7; CDR3aa: CASSQSPAYEQYF; CDR3nt: TGCGCCAGCAGCCAATCCCCCGCCTACGAGCAGTACTTC
abundance: NA; v_gene: TRBV7-9; d_gene: NA; len: 15; j_gene: TRBJ2-5; CDR3aa: CASSPWQGPQETQYF; CDR3nt: TGTGCCAGCAGCCCCTGGCAGGGCCCACAAGAGACCCAGTACTTC
abundance: few; v_gene: TRBV15; d_gene: NA; len: 11; j_gene: TRBJ2-1; CDR3aa: CATALGNEQFF; CDR3nt: TGTGCCACCGCGCTGGGCAATGAGCAGTTCTTC
abundance: NA; v_gene: TRBV10-2; d_gene: NA; len: 13; j_gene: TRBJ2-7; CDR3aa: CASSGTIHYEQYF; CDR3nt: TGCGCCAGCAGTGGGACGATACACTACGAGCAGTACTTC
abundance: NA; v_gene: TRBV28; d_gene: NA; len: 15; j_gene: TRBJ1-5; CDR3aa: CASSPPLAPNQPQHF; CDR3nt: TGTGCCAGCAGTCCCCCCCTGGCGCCGAATCAGCCCCAGCATTTT
abundance: NA; v_gene: TRBV27; d_gene: NA; len: 16; j_gene: TRBJ2-5; CDR3aa: CASSTLPGGSEETQYF; CDR3nt: TGTGCCAGCAGCACCCTACCAGGGGGGAGTGAAGAGACCCAGTACTTC
abundance: NA; v_gene: TRBV27; d_gene: NA; len: 13; j_gene: TRBJ1-1; CDR3aa: CASSLSEHTEAFF; CDR3nt: TGTGCCAGCAGTTTGTCGGAGCACACTGAAGCTTTCTTT
abundance: NA; v_gene: TRBV9; d_gene: TRBD2; len: 14; j_gene: TRBJ2-7; CDR3aa: CASSGTSGSYEQYF; CDR3nt: TGTGCCAGCAGCGGGACTAGCGGCTCCTACGAGCAGTACTTC
abundance: NA; v_gene: TRBV7-2; d_gene: NA; len: 12; j_gene: TRBJ1-3; CDR3aa: CASSFNGNTIYF; CDR3nt: TGTGCCAGCAGCTTTAATGGAAACACCATATATTTT
abundance: NA; v_gene: TRBV28; d_gene: NA; len: 11; j_gene: TRBJ2-7; CDR3aa: CASSFNYEQYF; CDR3nt: TGTGCCAGCAGTTTTAACTACGAGCAGTACTTC
abundance: once; v_gene: TRBV7-6; d_gene: NA; len: 15; j_gene: TRBJ1-5; CDR3aa: CASSLDGGADQPQHF; CDR3nt: TGTGCCAGCAGCTTAGATGGGGGCGCGGATCAGCCCCAGCATTTT
abundance: NA; v_gene: TRBV28; d_gene: TRBD1; len: 16; j_gene: TRBJ1-5; CDR3aa: CASSPMPHDRDQPQHF; CDR3nt: TGTGCCAGCAGCCCAATGCCCCACGACAGGGATCAGCCCCAGCATTTT
abundance: NA; v_gene: TRBV2; d_gene: TRBD2; len: 11; j_gene: TRBJ2-1; CDR3aa: CASPGRNEQFF; CDR3nt: TGTGCCAGCCCCGGGAGGAATGAGCAGTTCTTC
abundance: NA; v_gene: TRBV9; d_gene: TRBD2; len: 15; j_gene: TRBJ2-3; CDR3aa: CASSLAGGGTDTQYF; CDR3nt: TGTGCCAGCAGCCTCGCGGGAGGGGGCACAGATACGCAGTATTTT
abundance: NA; v_gene: TRBV6-4; d_gene: TRBD1; len: 14; j_gene: TRBJ2-1; CDR3aa: CASSDGTGGNEQFF; CDR3nt: TGTGCCAGCAGTGACGGGACAGGGGGCAATGAGCAGTTCTTC
abundance: NA; v_gene: TRBV11-2; d_gene: NA; len: 15; j_gene: TRBJ2-7; CDR3aa: CASSLEAGRSHEQYF; CDR3nt: TGTGCCAGCAGCTTAGAGGCGGGGAGGTCCCACGAGCAGTACTTC
abundance: NA; v_gene: TRBV7-2; d_gene: NA; len: 14; j_gene: TRBJ2-3; CDR3aa: CASSLVGSSDTQYF; CDR3nt: TGTGCCAGCAGCTTAGTAGGTAGCTCAGATACGCAGTATTTT
abundance: few; v_gene: TRBV13; d_gene: TRBD1; len: 15; j_gene: TRBJ2-3; CDR3aa: CASSFVDRGGDTQYF; CDR3nt: TGTGCCAGCAGCTTCGTGGACAGGGGTGGAGATACGCAGTATTTT
abundance: once; v_gene: TRBV11-2; d_gene: NA; len: 15; j_gene: TRBJ2-3; CDR3aa: CASSLIVGLTDTQYF; CDR3nt: TGTGCCAGCAGCTTAATCGTGGGGCTCACAGATACGCAGTATTTT
abundance: NA; v_gene: TRBV7-9; d_gene: NA; len: 14; j_gene: TRBJ1-1; CDR3aa: CASRATGMNTEAFF; CDR3nt: TGTGCCAGCAGGGCAACAGGGATGAACACTGAAGCTTTCTTT
abundance: NA; v_gene: TRBV15; d_gene: NA; len: 13; j_gene: TRBJ2-7; CDR3aa: CATSSGHHYEQYF; CDR3nt: TGTGCCACCAGCAGTGGACATCACTACGAGCAGTACTTC
abundance: NA; v_gene: TRBV4-3; d_gene: NA; len: 16; j_gene: TRBJ2-7; CDR3aa: CASSQTRETGSYEQYF; CDR3nt: TGCGCCAGCAGCCAAACGAGGGAGACAGGCTCCTACGAGCAGTACTTC
abundance: NA; v_gene: TRBV29-1; d_gene: TRBD1; len: 13; j_gene: TRBJ2-7; CDR3aa: CSVDGTGEYEQYF; CDR3nt: TGCAGCGTTGATGGGACAGGGGAATACGAGCAGTACTTC
abundance: NA; v_gene: TRBV19; d_gene: NA; len: 14; j_gene: TRBJ2-3; CDR3aa: CGQVAYTSTDTQYF; CDR3nt: TGTGGACAAGTAGCCTACACTAGCACAGATACGCAGTATTTT
abundance: NA; v_gene: TRBV19; d_gene: TRBD2; len: 15; j_gene: TRBJ2-1; CDR3aa: CASSIGWTSSNEQFF; CDR3nt: TGTGCCAGTAGTATAGGTTGGACTAGCTCGAATGAGCAGTTCTTC
abundance: once; v_gene: TRBV7-9; d_gene: NA; len: 15; j_gene: TRBJ2-1; CDR3aa: CASSLVETTYNEQFF; CDR3nt: TGTGCCAGCAGCTTAGTCGAGACTACCTACAATGAGCAGTTCTTC
abundance: NA; v_gene: TRBV10-1; d_gene: NA; len: 19; j_gene: TRBJ2-7; CDR3aa: CASSRRLLVFRKLPYEQYF; CDR3nt: TGCGCCAGCTCCAGGCGGCTACTAGTATTCAGGAAACTCCCCTACGAGCAGTACTTC
abundance: NA; v_gene: TRBV19; d_gene: TRBD2; len: 14; j_gene: TRBJ2-7; CDR3aa: CASSISGSSYEQYF; CDR3nt: TGTGCCAGTAGTATAAGCGGGAGTAGCTACGAGCAGTACTTC
abundance: NA; v_gene: TRBV7-9; d_gene: TRBD1; len: 19; j_gene: TRBJ2-7; CDR3aa: CASSSWDRGTTPVPYEQYF; CDR3nt: TGTGCCAGCAGCTCGTGGGACAGGGGGACCACCCCAGTCCCCTACGAGCAGTACTTC
abundance: NA; v_gene: TRBV30; d_gene: TRBD1; len: 14; j_gene: TRBJ2-7; CDR3aa: CAWAISGQAYEQYF; CDR3nt: TGTGCCTGGGCGATCTCGGGACAGGCATACGAGCAGTACTTC
abundance: NA; v_gene: TRBV27; d_gene: TRBD1; len: 14; j_gene: TRBJ2-7; CDR3aa: CASRTRQGTYEQYF; CDR3nt: TGTGCCAGCAGAACCCGACAGGGGACCTACGAGCAGTACTTC
abundance: NA; v_gene: TRBV19; d_gene: NA; len: 12; j_gene: TRBJ1-4; CDR3aa: CASTYGNEKLFF; CDR3nt: TGTGCCAGTACATACGGTAATGAAAAACTGTTTTTT
abundance: NA; v_gene: TRBV2; d_gene: NA; len: 15; j_gene: TRBJ2-5; CDR3aa: CASSDGPLYQETQYF; CDR3nt: TGTGCCAGCAGTGATGGGCCCTTATACCAAGAGACCCAGTACTTC
abundance: once; v_gene: TRBV5-1; d_gene: NA; len: 16; j_gene: TRBJ2-1; CDR3aa: CASSLAGQGHYNEQFF; CDR3nt: TGCGCCAGCAGCTTGGCCGGGCAGGGGCACTACAATGAGCAGTTCTTC
abundance: NA; v_gene: TRBV7-9; d_gene: NA; len: 15; j_gene: TRBJ2-7; CDR3aa: CASSSTGTSYYEQYF; CDR3nt: TGTGCCAGCAGCTCCACCGGGACATCCTACTACGAGCAGTACTTC
abundance: NA; v_gene: TRBV16; d_gene: TRBD1; len: 13; j_gene: TRBJ2-2; CDR3aa: CASSETGPGELFF; CDR3nt: TGTGCCAGCAGCGAGACAGGGCCCGGGGAGCTGTTTTTT
abundance: NA; v_gene: TRBV10-3; d_gene: TRBD1; len: 14; j_gene: TRBJ2-3; CDR3aa: CAINKGQGTDTQYF; CDR3nt: TGTGCCATCAATAAGGGACAGGGGACAGATACGCAGTATTTT
abundance: NA; v_gene: TRBV27; d_gene: TRBD1; len: 16; j_gene: TRBJ1-2; CDR3aa: CASSSSTGGTGYGYTF; CDR3nt: TGTGCCAGCAGTTCCTCCACAGGGGGGACGGGCTATGGCTACACCTTC
abundance: NA; v_gene: TRBV7-9; d_gene: TRBD2; len: 19; j_gene: TRBJ2-7; CDR3aa: CASSLAPGLAGQSSYEQYF; CDR3nt: TGTGCCAGCAGCTTAGCACCGGGACTAGCGGGACAAAGCTCCTACGAGCAGTACTTC
abundance: NA; v_gene: TRBV6-1; d_gene: TRBD2; len: 15; j_gene: TRBJ2-2; CDR3aa: CASSGLAGEAGELFF; CDR3nt: TGTGCCAGCAGTGGACTAGCGGGAGAAGCCGGGGAGCTGTTTTTT
abundance: NA; v_gene: TRBV7-9; d_gene: NA; len: 15; j_gene: TRBJ2-1; CDR3aa: CASSASGTSNNEQFF; CDR3nt: TGTGCCAGCAGCGCCTCCGGGACATCAAACAATGAGCAGTTCTTC
abundance: NA; v_gene: TRBV5-1; d_gene: NA; len: 14; j_gene: TRBJ2-7; CDR3aa: CASSPVTSHYEQYF; CDR3nt: TGCGCCAGCAGCCCGGTAACTTCCCACTACGAGCAGTACTTC
abundance: NA; v_gene: TRBV9; d_gene: NA; len: 13; j_gene: TRBJ1-5; CDR3aa: CASSDRPGSAQHF; CDR3nt: TGTGCCAGCAGCGACCGCCCGGGAAGTGCTCAGCATTTT
abundance: NA; v_gene: TRBV9; d_gene: TRBD2; len: 14; j_gene: TRBJ2-1; CDR3aa: CASSGTSGIYEQFF; CDR3nt: TGTGCCAGCAGCGGGACTAGCGGGATCTATGAGCAGTTCTTC
abundance: NA; v_gene: TRBV18; d_gene: TRBD1; len: 16; j_gene: TRBJ2-7; CDR3aa: CASSPTGRVSPYEQYF; CDR3nt: TGTGCCAGCTCACCGACAGGGCGAGTGTCCCCTTACGAGCAGTACTTC
abundance: NA; v_gene: TRBV9; d_gene: NA; len: 15; j_gene: TRBJ1-2; CDR3aa: CASSEGRGANYGYTF; CDR3nt: TGTGCCAGCAGCGAAGGACGGGGAGCTAACTATGGCTACACCTTC